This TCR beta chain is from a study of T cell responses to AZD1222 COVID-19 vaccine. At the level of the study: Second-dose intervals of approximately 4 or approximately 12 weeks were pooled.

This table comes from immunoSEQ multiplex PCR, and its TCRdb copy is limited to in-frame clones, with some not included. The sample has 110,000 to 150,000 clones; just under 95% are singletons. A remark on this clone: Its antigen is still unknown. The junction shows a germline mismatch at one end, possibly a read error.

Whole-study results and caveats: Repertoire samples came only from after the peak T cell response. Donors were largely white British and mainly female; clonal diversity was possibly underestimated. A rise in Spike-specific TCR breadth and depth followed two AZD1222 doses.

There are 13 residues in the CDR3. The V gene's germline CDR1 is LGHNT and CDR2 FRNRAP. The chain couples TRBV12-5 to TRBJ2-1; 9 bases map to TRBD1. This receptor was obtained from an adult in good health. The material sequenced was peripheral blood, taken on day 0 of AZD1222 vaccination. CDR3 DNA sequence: TGTGCTAGTGTCCGCAATTCCCGGGACAGGGTTATCTTC. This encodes CASVRNSRDRVIF.